A selection of T cell receptor beta chains follows, all from one sample in a study of blood T cells in healthy people across ages. TCRdb redid the calling of the 5' RACE reads with MiXCR, one entry per CDR3 protein. The sample includes around 1,000,000 distinct CDR3 sequences, under 30% seen only once; the top ten take approximately 0.79%. This sample was also put to use in a study of T cells of mothers and their children.

What was sequenced was blood. These receptors were collected from a girl aged 2-10 years in good health. The conserved cysteine and the conserved F or W are not part of the CDR3 here.

>TRBV5-1
ASSPHNYLKYGYT
>TRBV7-9
ASQQFREKLF
>TRBV20-1
SARGGGVGYIQY
>TRBV29-1
SVLTSGGSGEQF
>TRBV7-8
ASEIMGQGVGEQF
>TRBV4-2
ASSQEVQATGGVNEQF
>TRBV12-3/TRBV12-4
ATADFRGYT
>TRBV20-1
SAREGTPNEKLF
>TRBV5-6
ASSTGRANTEAF
>TRBV5-6
ASSLWYLKFSGNTIY
>TRBV6-2/TRBV6-3
ASSYGTREETQY
>TRBV6-1
ASSQAGQLMNTEAF
>TRBV3-1
ASSPSGRAVGELF
>TRBV5-1
ASSLAGNSRWEETQY
>TRBV10-3
AISESFFGSAVQKANYGYT
>TRBV29-1
SAGTGGYTGELF
>TRBV6-5
ASSSVQGAGDTEAF
>TRBV4-3
ASSQDGGRTQY
>TRBV7-3
ASSLRFINEQF
>TRBV24-1
ATSGQGRDEQY
>TRBV12-3/TRBV12-4
ASSRGTGDGGRAEAF
>TRBV10-3
AIRAAGLAGYEQY
>TRBV7-2
ASSLFGVTGAMNTEAF
>TRBV28
ASSPSLRQGWTDTQY
>TRBV21-1
ASSFFGTKGNTEAF
>TRBV4-1
ASSNPASNEHEQF
>TRBV4-1
ASSQDSTGGFNEKLF
>TRBV7-9
ASSLDDSSYEQY
>TRBV13
ASSIGRSGVNEQF
>TRBV28
ASRPGVSGANVLT
>TRBV4-1
ASSQGSWQTQY
>TRBV7-3
ASSLAATSYGQY
>TRBV7-9
ASSFGMEQY
>TRBV7-2
ASSTPLAGDQETQY
>TRBV7-7
ASSLPGGVYGYT
>TRBV29-1
SVRGGRVQGNYGYT
>TRBV11-2
ASSFIIGQGFTGELF
>TRBV12-3/TRBV12-4
ASSWTGLQSGYT
>TRBV29-1
SVKAWGYEQY
>TRBV25-1
ASGRTGVQDEQF
>TRBV29-1
SVRGGSDYGYT
>TRBV11-2
ASSLGSGLLSDYGYT
>TRBV4-2
ASSPPVLYGYT
>TRBV7-2
ASTNEYRQFFGPGTGELF
>TRBV6-6
ASSGTGTNTEAF
>TRBV4-2
ASSHLSQETQY
>TRBV2
ASSAQKINTGELF
>TRBV12-3/TRBV12-4
ASSLTRQGGDSPLH
>TRBV12-3/TRBV12-4
ASSPTGSSGIQY
>TRBV15
ATSRVRWPVGAQY
>TRBV29-1
SVGAAQGFYGYT
>TRBV9
ASSPTLAGRANEQF
>TRBV12-3/TRBV12-4
ASTGTHTYEQY